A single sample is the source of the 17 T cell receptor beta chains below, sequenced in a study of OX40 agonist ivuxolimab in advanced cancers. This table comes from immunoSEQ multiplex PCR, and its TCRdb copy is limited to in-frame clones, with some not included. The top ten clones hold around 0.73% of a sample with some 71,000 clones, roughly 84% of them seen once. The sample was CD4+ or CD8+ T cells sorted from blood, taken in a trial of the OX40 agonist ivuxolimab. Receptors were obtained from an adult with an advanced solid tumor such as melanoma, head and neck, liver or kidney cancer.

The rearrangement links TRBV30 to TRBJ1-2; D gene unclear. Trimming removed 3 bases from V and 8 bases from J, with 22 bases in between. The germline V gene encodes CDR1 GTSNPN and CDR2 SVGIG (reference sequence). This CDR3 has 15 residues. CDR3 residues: CAWSLLHDGAEGYTF. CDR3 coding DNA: TGTGCCTGGAGCCTCTTACACGACGGAGCGGAAGGCTACACCTTC.

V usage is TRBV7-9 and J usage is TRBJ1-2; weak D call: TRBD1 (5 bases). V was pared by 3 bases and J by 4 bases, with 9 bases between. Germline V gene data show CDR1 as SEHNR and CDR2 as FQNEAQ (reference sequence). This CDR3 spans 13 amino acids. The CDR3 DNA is TGTGCCAGCAGCTTTGGGGCCTCCTATGGCTACACCTTC. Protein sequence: CASSFGASYGYTF.

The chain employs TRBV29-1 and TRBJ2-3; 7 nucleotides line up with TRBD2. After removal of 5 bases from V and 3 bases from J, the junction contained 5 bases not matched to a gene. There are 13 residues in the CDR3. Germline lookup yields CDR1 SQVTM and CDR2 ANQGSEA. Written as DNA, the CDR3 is TGCAGCGTTCGCCAGGGAGGGACAGATACGCAGTATTTT. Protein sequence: CSVRQGGTDTQYF.

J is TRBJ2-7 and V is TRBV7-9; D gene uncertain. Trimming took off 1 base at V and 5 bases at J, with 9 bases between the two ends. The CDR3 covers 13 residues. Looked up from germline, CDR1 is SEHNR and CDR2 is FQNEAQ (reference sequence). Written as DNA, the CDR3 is TGTGCCAGCAGCTTAGTCGGCGCCAACGAGCAGTACTTC. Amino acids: CASSLVGANEQYF.

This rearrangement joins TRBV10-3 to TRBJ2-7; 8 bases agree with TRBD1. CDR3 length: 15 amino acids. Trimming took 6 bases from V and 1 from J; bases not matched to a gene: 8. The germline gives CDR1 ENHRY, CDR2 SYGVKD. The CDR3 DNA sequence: TGTGCCATCAGCCTAACAGGGGGGATTTCCTACGAGCAGTACTTC. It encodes CAISLTGGISYEQYF.

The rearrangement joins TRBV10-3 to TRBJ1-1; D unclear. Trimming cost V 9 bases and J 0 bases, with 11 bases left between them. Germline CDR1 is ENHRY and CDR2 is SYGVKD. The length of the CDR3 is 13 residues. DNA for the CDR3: TGTGCCATTTCACGGGAGCTGAACACTGAAGCTTTCTTT. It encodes CAISRELNTEAFF.

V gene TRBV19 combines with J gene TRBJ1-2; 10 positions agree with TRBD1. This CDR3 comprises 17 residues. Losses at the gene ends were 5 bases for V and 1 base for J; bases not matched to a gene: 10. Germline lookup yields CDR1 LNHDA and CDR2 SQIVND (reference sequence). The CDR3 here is CASSEWDRGTINYGYTF. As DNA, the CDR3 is TGTGCCAGTAGTGAATGGGACAGGGGAACTATTAACTATGGCTACACCTTC.

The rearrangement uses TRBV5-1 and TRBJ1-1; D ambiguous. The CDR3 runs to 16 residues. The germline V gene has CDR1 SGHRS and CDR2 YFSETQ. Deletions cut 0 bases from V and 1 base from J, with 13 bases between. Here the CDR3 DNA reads TGCGCCAGCAGCTTGGGGGCTAGAGAACAGAACACTGAAGCTTTCTTT. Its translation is CASSLGAREQNTEAFF.

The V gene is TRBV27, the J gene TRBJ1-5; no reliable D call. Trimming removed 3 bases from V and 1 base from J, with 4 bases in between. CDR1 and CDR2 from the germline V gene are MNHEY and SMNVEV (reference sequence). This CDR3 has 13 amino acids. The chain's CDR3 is CASSFQSNQPQHF. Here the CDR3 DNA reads TGTGCCAGCAGTTTTCAAAGCAATCAGCCCCAGCATTTT.

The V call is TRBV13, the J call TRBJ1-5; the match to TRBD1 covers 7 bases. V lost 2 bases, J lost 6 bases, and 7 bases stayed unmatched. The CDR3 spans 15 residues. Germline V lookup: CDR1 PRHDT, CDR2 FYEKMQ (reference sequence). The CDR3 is CASSLRRQGLQPQHF. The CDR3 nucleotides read TGTGCCAGCAGCTTAAGACGACAGGGTCTTCAGCCCCAGCATTTT.

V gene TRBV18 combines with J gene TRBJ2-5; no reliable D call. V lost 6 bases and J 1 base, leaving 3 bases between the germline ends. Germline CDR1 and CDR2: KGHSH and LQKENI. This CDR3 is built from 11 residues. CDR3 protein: CASSTQETQYF. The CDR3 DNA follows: TGTGCCAGCTCTACCCAAGAGACCCAGTACTTC.

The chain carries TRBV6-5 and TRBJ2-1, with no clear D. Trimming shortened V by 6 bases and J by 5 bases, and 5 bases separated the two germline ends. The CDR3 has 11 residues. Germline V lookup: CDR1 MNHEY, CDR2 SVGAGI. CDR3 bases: TGTGCCAGCAGCCGGCACAATGAGCAGTTCTTC. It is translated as CASSRHNEQFF.

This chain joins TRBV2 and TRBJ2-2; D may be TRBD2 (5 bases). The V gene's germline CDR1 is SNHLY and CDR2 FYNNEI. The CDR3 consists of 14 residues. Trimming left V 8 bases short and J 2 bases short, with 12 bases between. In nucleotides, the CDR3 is TGTGCCAGCCGTGGACTTCCTAACACCGGGGAGCTGTTTTTT. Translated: CASRGLPNTGELFF.

As DNA, the CDR3 is TGTGCCAGCAGGTTCGGGGGTAAAGTAGGGGAGACCCAGTACTTC. Amino acid sequence: CASRFGGKVGETQYF. The gene calls are TRBV6-6 and TRBJ2-5, with D possibly TRBD2 on 6 matching bases. Trimming took off 6 bases at V and 5 bases at J, with 19 bases between the two ends. Germline loops: CDR1 MNHNY, CDR2 SVGAGI (reference sequence). CDR3 length equals 15 residues.

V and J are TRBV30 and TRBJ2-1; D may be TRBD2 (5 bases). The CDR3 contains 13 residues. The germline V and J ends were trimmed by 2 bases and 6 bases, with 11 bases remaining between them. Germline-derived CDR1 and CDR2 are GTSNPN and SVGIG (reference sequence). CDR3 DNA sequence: TGTGCCTGGAGTAAGCGGTGGGGCAATGAGCAGTTCTTC. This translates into CAWSKRWGNEQFF. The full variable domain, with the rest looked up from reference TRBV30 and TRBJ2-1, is SQTIHQWPATLVQPVGSPLSLECTVEGTSNPNLYWYRQAAGRGLQLLFYSVGIGQISSEVPQNLSASRPQDRQFILSSKKLLLSDSGFYLCAWSKRWGNEQFFGPGTRLTVL.

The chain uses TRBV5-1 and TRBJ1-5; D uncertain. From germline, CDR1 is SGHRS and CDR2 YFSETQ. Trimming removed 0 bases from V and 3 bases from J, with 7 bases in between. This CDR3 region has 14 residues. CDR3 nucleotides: TGCGCCAGCAGCTTGGATCCGTACAATCAGCCCCAGCATTTT. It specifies CASSLDPYNQPQHF. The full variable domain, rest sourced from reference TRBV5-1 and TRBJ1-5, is KAGVTQTPRYLIKTRGQQVTLSCSPISGHRSVSWYQQTPGQGLQFLFEYFSETQRNKGNFPGRFSGRQFSNSRSEMNVSTLELGDSALYLCASSLDPYNQPQHFGDGTRLSIL.

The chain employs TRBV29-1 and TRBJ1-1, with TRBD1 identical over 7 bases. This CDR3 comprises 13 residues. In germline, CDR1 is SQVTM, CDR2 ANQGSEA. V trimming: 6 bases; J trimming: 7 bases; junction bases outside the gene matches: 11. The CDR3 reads CSVRQGGVGEAFF. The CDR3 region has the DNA TGCAGCGTAAGACAGGGAGGAGTCGGTGAAGCTTTCTTT.